The next 31 T cell receptor beta chains were all read from a single sample in a study of a mutant IDH1 vaccine in newly diagnosed glioma. Libraries were prepared by immunoSEQ multiplex PCR; TCRdb keeps only in-frame clonotypes and omits some of them. The sample contains some 46,000 clones, roughly 92% of which appear only once. These receptors' antigens are unknown. The time point here: week 35, safety follow-up. The investigators gave 300 ug of mutant IDH1 20-mer peptide in each vaccine dose, together with topical imiquimod. The sample here was PBMCs, taken from a glioma patient whose treatment included an IDH1 peptide vaccine. The receptors come from a man in his fifties or sixties with glioma.

CDR3 amino acids: CASSGRTVAVATNEKLFF. For the CDR3, the DNA is TGTGCCAGCAGCGGGCGGACAGTAGCTGTTGCAACTAATGAAAAACTGTTTTTT. The rearrangement uses TRBV11-2 and TRBJ1-4; D is possibly TRBD1 (6 bases). The CDR3 spans 18 residues. The germline gives CDR1 SGHAT, CDR2 FQNNGV. V lost 5 bases to trimming and J lost 0 bases, with 19 bases between them.

The chain recombines TRBV5-6 with TRBJ2-1, with D perhaps being TRBD1 or TRBD2 (5 bases each). This CDR3 spans 15 amino acids. From germline, CDR1 is SGHDT and CDR2 YYEEEE. Trimming cost V 1 base and J 7 bases, with 15 bases left between them. The CDR3 protein is CASSLWGYRYNEQFF. The CDR3 DNA reads TGTGCCAGCAGCTTGTGGGGGTACCGGTATAATGAGCAGTTCTTC.

J is TRBJ2-7 and V is TRBV28; D is uncertain. Trimming removed 7 bases at V and 2 bases at J, with 15 bases between. The CDR3 consists of 14 residues. CDR1 and CDR2 (germline): MDHEN, SYDVKM. CDR3 sequence: CASNPISPTYEQYF. The DNA for the CDR3 is TGTGCCAGCAACCCAATCTCACCTACCTACGAGCAGTACTTC. Filled out from reference TRBV28 and TRBJ2-7, the complete variable domain reads DVKVTQSSRYLVKRTGEKVFLECVQDMDHENMFWYRQDPGLGLRLIYFSYDVKMKEKGDIPEGYSVSREKKERFSLILESASTNQTSMYLCASNPISPTYEQYFGPGTRLTVT.

The chain joins TRBV4-1 to TRBJ2-1, with 8 bases identical to TRBD2. The CDR3 contains 17 residues. Trimming removed 0 bases from V and 5 bases from J; junction bases left unmatched: 9. Germline lookup yields CDR1 MGHRA and CDR2 YSYEKL. CDR3 DNA: TGCGCCAGCAGCCAAGATCATAGGCGGGGGGTCGACAATGAGCAGTTCTTC. It encodes CASSQDHRRGVDNEQFF.

The chain combines TRBV27 with TRBJ2-2; D ambiguous. Per germline, CDR1 MNHEY and CDR2 SMNVEV (reference sequence). V shed 2 bases and J shed 5 bases, with 0 bases lying between them. The CDR3 totals 11 residues. CDR3 nucleotides: TGTGCCAGCAGTTTAACCGGGGAGCTGTTTTTT. Its protein is CASSLTGELFF.

This clone was counted once. The rearrangement links TRBV18 to TRBJ1-3; no definite D call. Trimming cost V 3 bases and J 7 bases, with 16 bases left between them. The CDR3 is 15 amino acids. The germline CDR1 and CDR2 sequences are KGHSH and LQKENI. This CDR3 reads CASSPQPQISNTIYF. CDR3 DNA: TGTGCCAGCTCACCGCAGCCACAGATTAGCAACACCATATATTTT. Looking up the rest from reference TRBV18 and TRBJ1-3 gives the full variable domain: NAGVMQNPRHLVRRRGQEARLRCSPMKGHSHVYWYRQLPEEGLKFMVYLQKENIIDESGMPKERFSAEFPKEGPSILRIQQVVRGDSAAYFCASSPQPQISNTIYFGEGSWLTVV.

V usage is TRBV4-2 and J usage is TRBJ2-7, with TRBD2 matching 8 bases. CDR3 length equals 14 residues. V shed 5 bases, J shed 7 bases, and the junction held 10 bases outside the gene matches. The germline V gene has CDR1 LGHNA and CDR2 YNFKEQ. CDR3 loop: CASSSSTGTSEQYF. CDR3 nucleotide sequence: TGTGCCAGCAGCTCGTCCACCGGGACTAGTGAGCAGTACTTC.

This chain links TRBV10-3 with TRBJ2-5, with D tentatively TRBD2 (5 bases). CDR3 length equals 14 residues. CDR1 and CDR2 from the germline V gene are ENHRY and SYGVKD. Trimming stripped 1 base from V and 1 base from J, with 7 bases between. The CDR3 spells CAISELATQETQYF. The CDR3 DNA is TGTGCCATCAGTGAGTTAGCGACCCAAGAGACCCAGTACTTC.

The chain carries TRBV6-5 and TRBJ2-1; D may be TRBD1 or TRBD2 (5 bases each). This CDR3 region has 13 residues. V was trimmed by 6 bases and J by 3 bases, leaving 9 bases between them. Germline CDR1 reads MNHEY; CDR2 reads SVGAGI. The CDR3 sequence: CASRGTRYNEQFF. The CDR3 bases are TGTGCCAGCAGAGGGACCCGCTACAATGAGCAGTTCTTC.

V usage is TRBV6-5 and J usage is TRBJ1-2, with TRBD1 matching 10 bases. Germline V gene sequence: CDR1 MNHEY, CDR2 SVGAGI. J lost 3 bases, V lost 0 bases, and 1 base had no gene match. This CDR3 region has 15 residues. The CDR3 here is CASSYSTGGYYGYTF. The CDR3 region has the DNA TGTGCCAGCAGTTACTCGACAGGGGGCTACTATGGCTACACCTTC.

This sequence joins TRBV2 and TRBJ2-3; D remains ambiguous. This CDR3 is built from 17 residues. Looked up from germline, CDR1 is SNHLY and CDR2 is FYNNEI. Trimming shortened V by 2 bases and J by 0 bases, and 15 bases separated the two germline ends. The CDR3, as DNA: TGTGCCAGCAGTGAATTCCGTGGCAGCAAAAGCACAGATACGCAGTATTTT. Encoded protein: CASSEFRGSKSTDTQYF.

V is TRBV6-6 and J is TRBJ1-5, with TRBD1 matching over 12 bases. The germline CDR1 and CDR2 sequences are MNHNY and SVGAGI (reference sequence). With V trimmed by 7 bases and J by 7 bases, 11 bases remained unmatched. CDR3 size: 16 residues. CDR3 DNA: TGTGCCAGCATTCCGGGGGACAGGGGGCTCGGGCAGCCCCAGCATTTT. It is translated as CASIPGDRGLGQPQHF.

The rearrangement uses TRBV2 and TRBJ2-5, with D perhaps TRBD2 (6 bases). Trimming removed 4 bases at V and 5 bases at J, with 14 bases between. The CDR3 runs to 14 residues. Per germline, CDR1 SNHLY and CDR2 FYNNEI. CDR3 sequence reads: CASSGGGGAETQYF. CDR3 DNA sequence: TGTGCCAGCAGTGGAGGCGGCGGGGCGGAGACCCAGTACTTC.

The chain links TRBV18 to TRBJ2-5; D is perhaps TRBD1 (6 bases). There are 13 residues in the CDR3. Germline CDR1 and CDR2: KGHSH and LQKENI. V was shortened by 5 bases and J by 3 bases, with 10 bases between the two germline ends. The CDR3 DNA is TGTGCCAGCTCAAAGGGACAAAAAGAGACCCAGTACTTC. Translation gives CASSKGQKETQYF.

The chain carries TRBV28 and TRBJ1-1; 7 bases match TRBD1. Germline CDR1 and CDR2: MDHEN and SYDVKM. The CDR3 length is 14 residues. V was pared by 5 bases and J by 1 base, with 4 bases of the junction left unmatched. This CDR3 reads CASSPGGGNTEAFF. In nucleotides, the CDR3 is TGTGCCAGCAGTCCAGGGGGAGGGAACACTGAAGCTTTCTTT.

This chain connects TRBV10-2 to TRBJ1-5; TRBD1 might be the D (6 bases). Trimming left V 2 bases short and J 5 bases short, with 16 bases between. Germline values: CDR1 WSHSY, CDR2 SAAADI. The CDR3 consists of 16 residues. This CDR3 reads CASSEQDSGHDQPQHF. The DNA of the CDR3 is TGCGCCAGCAGTGAGCAGGACAGTGGTCATGATCAGCCCCAGCATTTT.

A word on this clone: Other nucleotide sequences in the sample specify the same CDR3. The genes are TRBV18 and TRBJ1-5; no clear D. This CDR3 contains 14 residues. V lost 3 bases, J lost 2 bases, and 8 bases lay in between. Looked up from germline, CDR1 is KGHSH and CDR2 is LQKENI. Here the CDR3 reads CASSPSGGNQPQHF. As DNA, the CDR3 is TGTGCCAGCTCACCGAGTGGAGGCAATCAGCCCCAGCATTTT.

The chain recombines TRBV19 with TRBJ2-7; 10 nucleotides align to TRBD1. Losses at the gene ends were 8 bases for V and 2 bases for J; bases not matched to a gene: 3. Germline values: CDR1 LNHDA, CDR2 SQIVND (reference sequence). The CDR3 has 13 residues. Written as DNA, the CDR3 is TGTGCCAGTGTGGGACAGGGGCCCTACGAGCAGTACTTC. Translated: CASVGQGPYEQYF. The full variable domain, rest sourced from reference TRBV19 and TRBJ2-7, is DGGITQSPKYLFRKEGQNVTLSCEQNLNHDAMYWYRQDPGQGLRLIYYSQIVNDFQKGDIAEGYSVSREKKESFPLTVTSAQKNPTAFYLCASVGQGPYEQYFGPGTRLTVT.

The chain carries TRBV10-2 and TRBJ2-5, with 8 bases aligning to TRBD1. V shed 4 bases and J 3 bases; nucleotides not matched to a gene: 4. Germline V gene lookup returns CDR1 WSHSY and CDR2 SAAADI. The CDR3 loop spans 14 amino acids. This chain's CDR3 is CASSGTGLKETQYF. The CDR3 region has the DNA TGCGCCAGCAGTGGGACAGGGCTGAAAGAGACCCAGTACTTC.

This rearrangement joins TRBV9 to TRBJ1-1; D uncertain. Germline CDR1 and CDR2: SGDLS and YYNGEE. V was pared by 2 bases and J by 1 base, with 6 bases between. This CDR3 comprises 13 residues. The CDR3 region has the DNA TGTGCCAGCAGCGTTGGACGGAACACTGAAGCTTTCTTT. Protein sequence: CASSVGRNTEAFF.

The rearrangement links TRBV2 to TRBJ2-7; 9 bases are shared with TRBD2. J lost 1 base, V lost 8 bases, and 3 bases had no gene match. The CDR3 length is 13 residues. CDR1 SNHLY and CDR2 FYNNEI come from the germline V gene. CDR3 amino acids: CASLAGDSYEQYF. CDR3 sequence (DNA): TGTGCCAGCTTAGCGGGAGATTCCTACGAGCAGTACTTC.

This clone has just one count. The chain combines TRBV4-2 with TRBJ1-5; D might be TRBD1 (5 bases). The CDR3 contains 17 residues. V was pared by 0 bases and J by 2 bases, with 14 bases between. The germline V gene has CDR1 LGHNA and CDR2 YNFKEQ. The CDR3 DNA reads TGTGCCAGCAGCCAAGATTGGGGGGGTGGGGGCAATCAGCCCCAGCATTTT. It specifies CASSQDWGGGGNQPQHF.

The chain carries TRBV10-3 and TRBJ2-5; TRBD1 agrees at 9 bases. The J call may be mistaken, given a closer DNA end match to TRBJ2-7. Germline V lookup: CDR1 ENHRY, CDR2 SYGVKD. The CDR3 spans 15 residues. The CDR3 coding sequence is TGTGCCATCAGTACCGGGACAGGGACAAACTACGAGCAGTACTTC. It encodes CAISTGTGTNYEQYF.

The chain is built from TRBV2 and TRBJ2-7; D gene unclear. The V end was cut by 4 bases, the J end by 10 bases, with 14 bases between. The CDR3 totals 12 residues. Germline lookup yields CDR1 SNHLY and CDR2 FYNNEI. The CDR3 DNA reads TGTGCCAGCAGTGGGCCAGGCTTTTTTCAGTACTTC. It codes for CASSGPGFFQYF.

V gene TRBV29-1 combines with J gene TRBJ2-5, with D possibly TRBD1 on 6 matching bases. Deletions cut 7 bases from V and 7 bases from J, with 16 bases between. The CDR3 has 12 residues. Looked up from germline, CDR1 is SQVTM and CDR2 is ANQGSEA. The CDR3 nucleotides read TGCAGCGATAACAGGGATGGTGGGACCCAGTACTTC. It translates to CSDNRDGGTQYF. Full variable domain (missing parts from reference TRBV29-1 and TRBJ2-5): SAVISQKPSRDICQRGTSLTIQCQVDSQVTMMFWYRQQPGQSLTLIATANQGSEATYESGFVIDKFPISRPNLTFSTLTVSNMSPEDSSIYLCSDNRDGGTQYFGPGTRLLVL.

J is TRBJ2-2 and V is TRBV7-2, with 10 nucleotides matching TRBD1. Germline V lookup: CDR1 SGHTA, CDR2 FQGNSA. V dropped 5 bases and J dropped 5; count of bases not matched to a gene: 5. The CDR3 consists of 15 residues. The CDR3 DNA is TGTGCCAGCAGCCGCGGACAGGGGGGGACCGGGGAGCTGTTTTTT. Residues: CASSRGQGGTGELFF. The entire variable domain, with the rest obtained from reference TRBV7-2 and TRBJ2-2, is as follows: GAGVSQSPSNKVTEKGKDVELRCDPISGHTALYWYRQSLGQGLEFLIYFQGNSAPDKSGLPSDRFSAERTGGSVSTLTIQRTQQEDSAVYLCASSRGQGGTGELFFGEGSRLTVL.

V is TRBV6-4 and J is TRBJ1-6, with D hard to call. The germline V and J ends were trimmed by 6 bases and 6 bases, with 15 bases remaining between them. Germline values: CDR1 MRHNA, CDR2 SNTAGT. The length of the CDR3 is 15 residues. CDR3 loop: CASSRGRERNSPLHF. CDR3 nucleotides: TGTGCCAGCAGCCGAGGAAGGGAACGTAATTCACCCCTCCACTTT.

The chain uses TRBV7-6 and TRBJ1-4; 7 bases agree with TRBD1. V gave up 6 bases and J gave up 4 bases; unmatched junction bases: 8. In germline, CDR1 is SGHVS, CDR2 FNYEAQ. The CDR3 is made up of 15 amino acids. CDR3 sequence (DNA): TGTGCCAGCAGTTACACGGGACAGCATAATGAAAAACTGTTTTTT. Protein product: CASSYTGQHNEKLFF.

This clone has only one observation. This chain connects TRBV28 to TRBJ2-1, with 10 bases matching TRBD1. Trimming at V came to 8 bases and at J to 5 bases, leaving 3 bases not matched to a gene. Germline values: CDR1 MDHEN, CDR2 SYDVKM. The CDR3 is 13 amino acids. CDR3 in amino acids: CASGGQGNNEQFF. DNA of the CDR3: TGTGCCAGCGGGGGACAGGGGAACAATGAGCAGTTCTTC.

The chain uses TRBV5-1 and TRBJ2-1; the D gene could be TRBD1 or TRBD2 (5 bases each). From germline, CDR1 is SGHRS and CDR2 YFSETQ. There are 14 residues in the CDR3. The V end was cut by 4 bases, the J end by 6 bases, with 14 bases between. CDR3 residues: CASSRGIESNEQFF. The CDR3 region has the DNA TGCGCCAGCAGCCGGGGCATTGAGAGCAATGAGCAGTTCTTC.

This chain links TRBV18 with TRBJ2-5; possible D gene TRBD1, 6 bases. Per germline, CDR1 KGHSH and CDR2 LQKENI. V was pared by 1 base and J by 5 bases, with 8 bases between. This CDR3 has 13 amino acids. The CDR3 spells CASSPLQGETQYF. CDR3 coding DNA: TGTGCCAGCTCACCACTTCAGGGGGAGACCCAGTACTTC.